The following is a TCR beta chain sequence with its context. The antigen remains undetermined. Sequenced material consisted of expressed TCRB transcripts (all of the isolated RNA was reverse transcribed). Some clones are missing from TCRdb's copy, which holds only in-frame ones; the method was immunoSEQ multiplex PCR. In the table there are around 150,000 clones, less than 9% of which are singletons. The data stem from a study of beta chain features in type 1 diabetes. In the study overall: Healthy donors, compared against patients, showed similar age, gender and cell yields. Study outcomes and limitations: Researchers report that Type 1 diabetes patients had moderately but significantly shorter TCRB CDR3s across all four CD4+ subsets.

V lost 3 bases and J 2 bases, leaving 8 bases between the germline ends. The CDR3 has 14 amino acids. Looked up from germline, CDR1 is SQVTM and CDR2 is ANQGSEA. The receptor was isolated from a woman under 40 in good health. The sequenced material came from central memory CD4+ T cells from blood. The chain employs TRBV29-1 and TRBJ2-6; no reliable D call. The CDR3 nucleotides are TGCAGCGTTGAGGTGGGCACTGGGGCCAACGTCCTGACTTTC. Amino acid sequence: CSVEVGTGANVLTF.